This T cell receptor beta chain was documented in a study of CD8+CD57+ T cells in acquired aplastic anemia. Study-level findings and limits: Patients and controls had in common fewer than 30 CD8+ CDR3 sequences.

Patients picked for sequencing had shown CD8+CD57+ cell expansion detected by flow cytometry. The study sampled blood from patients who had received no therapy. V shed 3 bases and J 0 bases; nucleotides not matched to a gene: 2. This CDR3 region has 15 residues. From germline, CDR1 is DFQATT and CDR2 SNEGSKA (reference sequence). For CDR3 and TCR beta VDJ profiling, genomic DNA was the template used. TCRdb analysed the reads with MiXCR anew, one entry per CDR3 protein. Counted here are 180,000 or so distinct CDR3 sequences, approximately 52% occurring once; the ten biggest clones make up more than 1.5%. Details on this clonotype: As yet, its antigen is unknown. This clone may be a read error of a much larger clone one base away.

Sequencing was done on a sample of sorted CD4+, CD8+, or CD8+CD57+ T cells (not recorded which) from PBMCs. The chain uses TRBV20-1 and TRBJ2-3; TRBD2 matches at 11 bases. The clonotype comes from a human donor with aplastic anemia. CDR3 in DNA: TGCAGTGCTAGGCCTAGCGGGAGGAGCACAGATACGCAGTATTTT. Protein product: CSARPSGRSTDTQYF.